The rows below give T cell receptor beta chains drawn from one sample of a study of Ad26.COV2.S vaccination and SARS-CoV-2 variants. Sequencing used immunoSEQ multiplex PCR; TCRdb keeps in-frame clones, though not all of them. This table holds 350,000 to 400,000 clones, roughly nine tenths found once. The specimen comprised peripheral blood, sampled in a trial of Ad26.COV2.S vaccine versus placebo. The receptor source for this set is a person between 18 and 65 years old who received the Ad26.COV2.S COVID-19 vaccine or a placebo. Both conserved end residues are part of each CDR3. The D gene is left open where the match is weak. Clone size is stated in some rows and not others, as once, few, many or a class when expanded.

v_gene: TRBV29-1; len: 13; abundance: -; d_gene: TRBD1; j_gene: TRBJ1-3; CDR3aa: CSVRGSGGNTIYF; CDR3nt: TGCAGCGTCAGGGGGTCAGGTGGAAACACCATATATTTT
v_gene: TRBV2; len: 13; abundance: -; d_gene: -; j_gene: TRBJ1-2; CDR3aa: CASSEAQVWGYTF; CDR3nt: TGTGCCAGCAGTGAAGCACAGGTTTGGGGCTACACCTTC
v_gene: TRBV2; len: 16; abundance: -; d_gene: TRBD1; j_gene: TRBJ2-3; CDR3aa: CASREAGTGARDTQYF; CDR3nt: TGTGCCAGCAGGGAAGCGGGGACAGGGGCAAGAGATACGCAGTATTTT
v_gene: TRBV7-8; len: 16; abundance: -; d_gene: -; j_gene: TRBJ2-2; CDR3aa: CASSFSREPNTGELFF; CDR3nt: TGTGCCAGCAGCTTCTCGAGGGAGCCGAACACCGGGGAGCTGTTTTTT
v_gene: TRBV4-3; len: 17; abundance: once; d_gene: TRBD1; j_gene: TRBJ2-1; CDR3aa: CASSQDWGDRGDNEQFF; CDR3nt: TGCGCCAGCAGCCAAGATTGGGGGGACAGGGGAGACAATGAGCAGTTCTTC
v_gene: TRBV30; len: 14; abundance: -; d_gene: TRBD1; j_gene: TRBJ1-5; CDR3aa: CAWVFDREYQPQHF; CDR3nt: TGTGCCTGGGTCTTCGACAGGGAATATCAGCCCCAGCATTTT
v_gene: TRBV6-2/TRBV6-3; len: 17; abundance: -; d_gene: -; j_gene: TRBJ2-1; CDR3aa: CASSYPRRGYITDEQFF; CDR3nt: TGTGCCAGCAGTTACCCTCGCAGGGGTTACATAACGGATGAGCAGTTCTTC
v_gene: TRBV4-1; len: 15; abundance: once; d_gene: -; j_gene: TRBJ1-1; CDR3aa: CASSQESTGSTEAFF; CDR3nt: TGCGCCAGCAGCCAAGAAAGCACAGGGAGCACTGAAGCTTTCTTT
v_gene: TRBV6-2/TRBV6-3; len: 15; abundance: -; d_gene: -; j_gene: TRBJ2-5; CDR3aa: CASSSLRAGGETQYF; CDR3nt: TGTGCCAGCAGCTCCCTCCGGGCCGGGGGAGAGACCCAGTACTTC
v_gene: TRBV5-1; len: 12; abundance: -; d_gene: -; j_gene: TRBJ1-3; CDR3aa: CASSYEGNTIYF; CDR3nt: TGCGCCAGCAGCTACGAAGGAAACACCATATATTTT
v_gene: TRBV20-1; len: 11; abundance: -; d_gene: -; j_gene: TRBJ2-3; CDR3aa: CSALHTDTQYF; CDR3nt: TGCAGTGCTCTGCATACAGATACGCAGTATTTT
v_gene: TRBV5-6; len: 14; abundance: -; d_gene: -; j_gene: TRBJ1-2; CDR3aa: CASSLERGIYGYTF; CDR3nt: TGTGCCAGCAGCTTGGAGAGAGGAATCTATGGCTACACCTTC
v_gene: TRBV2; len: 15; abundance: -; d_gene: TRBD2; j_gene: TRBJ2-3; CDR3aa: CASSDGTSGTDTQYF; CDR3nt: TGTGCCAGCAGTGACGGGACTAGCGGCACAGATACGCAGTATTTT
v_gene: TRBV11-2; len: 13; abundance: -; d_gene: -; j_gene: TRBJ2-7; CDR3aa: CASRGDFSYEQYF; CDR3nt: TGTGCCTCGCGAGGGGACTTCTCCTACGAGCAGTACTTC
v_gene: TRBV11-3; len: 15; abundance: -; d_gene: -; j_gene: TRBJ2-3; CDR3aa: CASSLGTAFTDTQYF; CDR3nt: TGTGCCAGCAGCTTAGGTACGGCTTTCACAGATACGCAGTATTTT
v_gene: TRBV11-2; len: 12; abundance: -; d_gene: -; j_gene: TRBJ2-2; CDR3aa: CASSLFNGELFF; CDR3nt: TGTGCCAGCAGCTTATTTAACGGGGAGCTGTTTTTT
v_gene: TRBV10-1; len: 13; abundance: few; d_gene: -; j_gene: TRBJ1-5; CDR3aa: CASSDNSNQPQHF; CDR3nt: TGCGCCAGCAGTGATAATAGCAATCAGCCCCAGCATTTT
v_gene: TRBV6-1; len: 15; abundance: -; d_gene: -; j_gene: TRBJ1-2; CDR3aa: CASSDGTLRDYGYTF; CDR3nt: TGTGCCAGCAGTGACGGGACTCTGAGGGACTATGGCTACACCTTC
v_gene: TRBV5-8; len: 13; abundance: -; d_gene: -; j_gene: TRBJ1-2; CDR3aa: CGNRGFSNYGYTF; CDR3nt: TGTGGCAATCGGGGGTTCTCTAACTATGGCTACACCTTC
v_gene: TRBV2; len: 18; abundance: -; d_gene: TRBD2; j_gene: TRBJ2-5; CDR3aa: CASTRGLSGGAAGVTQYF; CDR3nt: TGTGCCAGCACCCGGGGACTTAGCGGGGGGGCCGCGGGGGTGACCCAGTACTTC
v_gene: TRBV20-1; len: 14; abundance: -; d_gene: -; j_gene: TRBJ1-3; CDR3aa: CSASREVGGNTIYF; CDR3nt: TGCAGTGCTAGTAGGGAGGTTGGGGGTAACACCATATATTTT
v_gene: TRBV6-5; len: 16; abundance: -; d_gene: TRBD1; j_gene: TRBJ2-1; CDR3aa: CASRYSSTGRVNEQFF; CDR3nt: TGTGCCAGCAGGTACTCATCGACAGGGCGGGTCAATGAGCAGTTCTTC
v_gene: TRBV6-5; len: 13; abundance: -; d_gene: TRBD1; j_gene: TRBJ2-3; CDR3aa: CASSPTGTDTQYF; CDR3nt: TGTGCCAGCAGTCCGACAGGGACAGATACGCAGTATTTT
v_gene: TRBV20-1; len: 11; abundance: -; d_gene: -; j_gene: TRBJ2-7; CDR3aa: CSASLSYEQYF; CDR3nt: TGCAGTGCTAGCCTTTCCTACGAGCAGTACTTC
v_gene: TRBV2; len: 14; abundance: -; d_gene: TRBD1; j_gene: TRBJ2-7; CDR3aa: CASRPTGVIYEQYF; CDR3nt: TGTGCCAGCAGACCCACAGGGGTGATCTACGAGCAGTACTTC
v_gene: TRBV4-1; len: 16; abundance: -; d_gene: -; j_gene: TRBJ2-3; CDR3aa: CASSHPKLASTDTQYF; CDR3nt: TGCGCCAGCAGCCACCCGAAGTTGGCTAGCACAGATACGCAGTATTTT
v_gene: TRBV9; len: 14; abundance: -; d_gene: -; j_gene: TRBJ2-7; CDR3aa: CASSVGPENYEQYF; CDR3nt: TGTGCCAGCAGCGTAGGGCCAGAGAACTACGAGCAGTACTTC
v_gene: TRBV27; len: 13; abundance: -; d_gene: -; j_gene: TRBJ1-6; CDR3aa: CASSNRDNSPLHF; CDR3nt: TGTGCCAGCAGTAATAGGGATAATTCACCCCTCCACTTT
v_gene: TRBV27; len: 15; abundance: -; d_gene: -; j_gene: TRBJ1-2; CDR3aa: CASSFSAGWPYGYTF; CDR3nt: TGTGCCAGCAGTTTCTCGGCGGGATGGCCCTATGGCTACACCTTC
v_gene: TRBV20-1; len: 14; abundance: -; d_gene: -; j_gene: TRBJ2-7; CDR3aa: CSASDDNRVHEQYF; CDR3nt: TGCAGTGCTAGTGATGATAACAGGGTCCACGAGCAGTACTTC
v_gene: TRBV7-8; len: 14; abundance: -; d_gene: -; j_gene: TRBJ2-2; CDR3aa: CASSPSGDTGELFF; CDR3nt: TGTGCCAGCAGCCCCTCAGGGGACACCGGGGAGCTGTTTTTT
v_gene: TRBV5-4; len: 16; abundance: -; d_gene: TRBD1; j_gene: TRBJ1-4; CDR3aa: CASSLALQGGNEKLFF; CDR3nt: TGTGCCAGCAGCTTGGCCTTACAGGGGGGCAATGAAAAACTGTTTTTT
v_gene: TRBV29-1; len: 14; abundance: -; d_gene: -; j_gene: TRBJ2-7; CDR3aa: CSVSTPLSSYEQYF; CDR3nt: TGCAGCGTTTCGACACCGTTAAGCTCCTACGAGCAGTACTTC
v_gene: TRBV5-8; len: 15; abundance: once; d_gene: TRBD1; j_gene: TRBJ1-2; CDR3aa: CASSSSGTGGNGYTF; CDR3nt: TGTGCCAGCAGCTCTTCCGGGACAGGGGGCAATGGCTACACCTTC
v_gene: TRBV19; len: 12; abundance: -; d_gene: -; j_gene: TRBJ1-2; CDR3aa: CASSTITGGYTF; CDR3nt: TGTGCCAGTAGTACAATTACAGGGGGCTACACCTTC
v_gene: TRBV7-9; len: 15; abundance: once; d_gene: TRBD2; j_gene: TRBJ2-3; CDR3aa: CASSPTSGSTDTQYF; CDR3nt: TGTGCCAGCAGCCCGACTAGCGGGAGCACAGATACGCAGTATTTT
v_gene: TRBV15; len: 14; abundance: -; d_gene: -; j_gene: TRBJ1-5; CDR3aa: CATSRRTSGQPQHF; CDR3nt: TGTGCCACCAGCAGAAGGACATCGGGACAGCCCCAGCATTTT
v_gene: TRBV9; len: 16; abundance: -; d_gene: TRBD2; j_gene: TRBJ2-3; CDR3aa: CASSVEASGVPDTQYF; CDR3nt: TGTGCCAGCAGCGTAGAGGCTAGCGGGGTACCAGATACGCAGTATTTT
v_gene: TRBV10-3; len: 18; abundance: -; d_gene: -; j_gene: TRBJ2-3; CDR3aa: CAISEPGERDSSTDTQYF; CDR3nt: TGTGCCATCAGTGAGCCGGGGGAGCGAGACTCTAGCACAGATACGCAGTATTTT
v_gene: TRBV2; len: 15; abundance: -; d_gene: TRBD2; j_gene: TRBJ2-2; CDR3aa: CASSGLAGNTGELFF; CDR3nt: TGTGCCAGCAGTGGGCTAGCGGGGAACACCGGGGAGCTGTTTTTT
v_gene: TRBV27; len: 14; abundance: -; d_gene: TRBD2; j_gene: TRBJ2-1; CDR3aa: CATTLAGGSNEQFF; CDR3nt: TGTGCCACCACACTAGCGGGGGGTTCGAATGAGCAGTTCTTC
v_gene: TRBV5-1; len: 16; abundance: -; d_gene: -; j_gene: TRBJ1-2; CDR3aa: CASSHNQDLANYGYTF; CDR3nt: TGCGCCAGCAGCCACAATCAGGATTTGGCTAACTATGGCTACACCTTC
v_gene: TRBV7-2; len: 14; abundance: -; d_gene: -; j_gene: TRBJ2-7; CDR3aa: CASSLASGLYEQYF; CDR3nt: TGTGCCAGCAGCTTAGCTAGCGGACTATACGAGCAGTACTTC
v_gene: TRBV5-1; len: 15; abundance: -; d_gene: -; j_gene: TRBJ2-7; CDR3aa: CASSPPSRGTSEQYF; CDR3nt: TGCGCCAGCAGCCCCCCTTCGAGGGGGACATCCGAGCAGTACTTC
v_gene: TRBV24-1; len: 12; abundance: -; d_gene: -; j_gene: TRBJ1-1; CDR3aa: CATSTSAGVAFF; CDR3nt: TGTGCCACCAGTACCTCGGCAGGGGTGGCTTTCTTT
v_gene: TRBV10-1; len: 15; abundance: -; d_gene: -; j_gene: TRBJ1-1; CDR3aa: CASSESKNLNTEAFF; CDR3nt: TGCGCCAGCAGTGAGTCGAAGAACCTGAACACTGAAGCTTTCTTT
v_gene: TRBV7-9; len: 14; abundance: -; d_gene: -; j_gene: TRBJ2-2; CDR3aa: CASSLVVNTGELFF; CDR3nt: TGTGCCAGCAGCTTAGTGGTGAACACCGGGGAGCTGTTTTTT
v_gene: TRBV4-1; len: 13; abundance: -; d_gene: TRBD1; j_gene: TRBJ1-1; CDR3aa: CASSQGTGDKAFF; CDR3nt: TGCGCCAGCAGCCAAGGGACAGGGGATAAAGCTTTCTTT
v_gene: TRBV5-1; len: 14; abundance: -; d_gene: -; j_gene: TRBJ1-1; CDR3aa: CASSASGGLMEAFF; CDR3nt: TGCGCCAGCAGCGCCTCCGGGGGGCTGATGGAAGCTTTCTTT
v_gene: TRBV18; len: 12; abundance: -; d_gene: -; j_gene: TRBJ2-3; CDR3aa: CASSPILMGEYF; CDR3nt: TGTGCCAGCTCACCAATCCTGATGGGGGAATATTTT
v_gene: TRBV10-3; len: 11; abundance: -; d_gene: TRBD2; j_gene: TRBJ2-1; CDR3aa: CAMGGGNEQFF; CDR3nt: TGTGCCATGGGGGGGGGCAATGAGCAGTTCTTC
v_gene: TRBV5-4; len: 17; abundance: -; d_gene: -; j_gene: TRBJ1-3; CDR3aa: CASRDWRAGATGNTIYF; CDR3nt: TGTGCCAGCAGGGATTGGAGAGCAGGGGCTACTGGAAACACCATATATTTT
v_gene: TRBV7-9; len: 13; abundance: -; d_gene: -; j_gene: TRBJ2-3; CDR3aa: CASSLLGTDTQYF; CDR3nt: TGTGCCAGCAGCTTACTCGGAACAGATACGCAGTATTTT
v_gene: TRBV5-4; len: 13; abundance: -; d_gene: -; j_gene: TRBJ1-2; CDR3aa: CASRPTEDYGYTF; CDR3nt: TGTGCCAGCAGACCGACTGAGGACTATGGCTACACCTTC
v_gene: TRBV7-8; len: 15; abundance: few; d_gene: TRBD1; j_gene: TRBJ1-5; CDR3aa: CASSAWTGNNQPQHF; CDR3nt: TGTGCCAGCAGCGCTTGGACAGGGAACAATCAGCCCCAGCATTTT
v_gene: TRBV12-5; len: 11; abundance: -; d_gene: -; j_gene: TRBJ2-5; CDR3aa: CASGPVETQYF; CDR3nt: TGTGCTAGTGGTCCCGTGGAGACCCAGTACTTC
v_gene: TRBV19; len: 13; abundance: -; d_gene: -; j_gene: TRBJ2-1; CDR3aa: CASSGLSYNEQFF; CDR3nt: TGTGCCAGTAGTGGCCTCTCCTACAATGAGCAGTTCTTC
v_gene: TRBV4-1; len: 14; abundance: -; d_gene: -; j_gene: TRBJ1-4; CDR3aa: CASSQGPINEKLFF; CDR3nt: TGCGCCAGCAGCCAAGGCCCGATTAATGAAAAACTGTTTTTT
v_gene: TRBV19; len: 15; abundance: once; d_gene: -; j_gene: TRBJ1-1; CDR3aa: CASSTTQIINTEAFF; CDR3nt: TGTGCCAGTAGTACGACACAGATTATAAACACTGAAGCTTTCTTT
v_gene: TRBV24-1; len: 16; abundance: -; d_gene: TRBD1; j_gene: TRBJ2-1; CDR3aa: CATSDPGQGGGNEQFF; CDR3nt: TGTGCCACCAGTGACCCTGGACAGGGTGGAGGCAATGAGCAGTTCTTC